This T cell receptor beta chain comes out of a study of T-cell reconstitution after alpha-beta-depleted transplantation in children. This clonotype was seen ten or more times. The antigen is unknown. V lost 3 bases, J lost 1 base, and 4 bases stayed unmatched. The CDR3 covers 15 residues. Study results and limitations: About two months after transplant, alpha-beta T cells reportedly came from several hundred expanded graft clones.

Unique molecular identifiers tagged the TCRbeta library. TCRdb fed the PCR reads into MiXCR, producing one record per CDR3 protein. The sample has a few thousand distinct CDR3 sequences, approximately 8.2% seen once. Sample: PBMCs, mostly from graft donor cells, taken 180 days after TCRalphabeta/CD19-depleted stem cell transplant. The chain is built from TRBV12-3 or TRBV12-4 and TRBJ2-5, with 8 nucleotides matching TRBD2. The source is a male patient aged 2 to 10 who had a stem cell transplant for acute lymphoblastic leukemia, so the T cells may come from the graft donor. CDR3 sequence (DNA): TGTGCCAGCAGTTTTCAGCGGGAGCGCCAAGAGACCCAGTACTTC. It specifies CASSFQRERQETQYF.